Sequencing of this T cell receptor (beta chain) was carried out in a study of blood T cell repertoires in COVID-19. In its sample, this clone was seen a few times. Measured with immunoSEQ multiplex PCR; TCRdb has only the in-frame clones, and not every one. The data contain some 130,000 clones, roughly 75% of them singletons. Germline assignment: CDR1 LNHDA and CDR2 SQIVND (reference sequence). The CDR3 has 13 amino acids. Trimming removed 7 bases from V and 7 bases from J, with 16 bases in between. The TCR comes from a woman aged 50 to 60 who had recovered from COVID-19. V gene TRBV19 combines with J gene TRBJ1-1; D possibly corresponds to TRBD1 (6 bases). The material sequenced was PBMCs or T cells enriched from blood (not recorded which). The CDR3 sequence is CASTRGGQIEAFF. In DNA form, the CDR3 reads TGTGCCAGTACCAGAGGTGGACAGATTGAAGCTTTCTTT. Full variable domain (missing parts from reference TRBV19 and TRBJ1-1): DGGITQSPKYLFRKEGQNVTLSCEQNLNHDAMYWYRQDPGQGLRLIYYSQIVNDFQKGDIAEGYSVSREKKESFPLTVTSAQKNPTAFYLCASTRGGQIEAFFGQGTRLTVV.